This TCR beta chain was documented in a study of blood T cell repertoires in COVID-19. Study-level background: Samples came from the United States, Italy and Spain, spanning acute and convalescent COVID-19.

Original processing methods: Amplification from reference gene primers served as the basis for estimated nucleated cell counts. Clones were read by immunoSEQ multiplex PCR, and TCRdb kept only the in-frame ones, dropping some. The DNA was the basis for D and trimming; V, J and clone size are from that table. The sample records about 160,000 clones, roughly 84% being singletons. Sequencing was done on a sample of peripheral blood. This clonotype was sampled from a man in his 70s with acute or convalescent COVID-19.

CDR3 residues: CASSLQGEAEAFF. The CDR3 coding sequence is TGTGCCAGCAGTCTCCAGGGCGAGGCTGAAGCTTTCTTT. The J gene is TRBJ1-1, the V gene TRBV27; a weak D match, TRBD1 (5 bases). V was cut by 5 bases and J by 6 bases, with 13 bases left in between. Germline loops: CDR1 MNHEY, CDR2 SMNVEV (reference sequence). The CDR3 is 13 residues long.